The entry below describes one T cell receptor beta chain. CDR3 length: 13 residues. V was trimmed by 5 bases and J by 6 bases, leaving 11 bases between them. CDR1 is ENHRY and CDR2 is SYGVKD in the germline V gene. These data are taken from a study of blood T cell repertoires in COVID-19. Generated by immunoSEQ multiplex PCR, the TCRdb table keeps only in-frame clones and is missing some. The table lists 450,000 or so clones, 90% of them singletons. J is TRBJ1-5 and V is TRBV10-3, with TRBD1 as a possible D gene (6 bases). The sequenced sample was PBMCs or T cells enriched from blood (not recorded which). This sequence was found in a man younger than 30 who had recovered from COVID-19. CDR3 in amino acids: CAISTGLTQPQHF. The CDR3 DNA reads TGTGCCATCAGTACAGGGTTAACTCAGCCCCAGCATTTT.